Presented here are 23 T cell receptor beta chains from one specimen sequenced in a study of T cell responses to AZD1222 COVID-19 vaccine. The assay was immunoSEQ multiplex PCR, and TCRdb's table has in-frame clones only and misses some. This sample has roughly 100,000 clones, with 82% found just once. Sequenced here: peripheral blood, sampled on day 0 of AZD1222 vaccination. The receptors were gathered from an adult in good health.

The chain recombines TRBV23-1 with TRBJ2-7, with 7 bases fitting TRBD1. TRBV23-1 has ORF status, its function being uncertain. V lost 0 bases, J lost 3 bases, and 2 bases stayed unmatched. This CDR3 has 14 amino acids. Here the CDR3 reads CASSQSTGIYEQYF. The DNA for the CDR3 is TGCGCCAGCAGTCAATCGACAGGGATCTACGAGCAGTACTTC.

The rearrangement links TRBV27 to TRBJ1-4; D is possibly TRBD1 (5 bases). The germline V and J ends were trimmed by 6 bases and 9 bases, with 32 bases remaining between them. The CDR3 extends over 19 amino acids. Per germline, CDR1 MNHEY and CDR2 SMNVEV (reference sequence). CDR3 in DNA: TGTGCCAGCAGCCCGACTTCATTTCCTGGCGGGACGTCAATCCAAAAACTGTTTTTT. Residues: CASSPTSFPGGTSIQKLFF.

The chain combines TRBV18 with TRBJ2-3; no firm D call. Trimming left V 4 bases short and J 5 bases short, with 10 bases between. This CDR3 contains 13 residues. Germline V gene sequence: CDR1 KGHSH, CDR2 LQKENI. CDR3 coding DNA: TGTGCCAGCTCACTATCTCGGATAGATACGCAGTATTTT. Its translation is CASSLSRIDTQYF.

The chain recombines TRBV30 with TRBJ1-1; TRBD1 might be the D (6 bases). Germline loops: CDR1 GTSNPN, CDR2 SVGIG (reference sequence). The CDR3 is made up of 13 amino acids. The V and J ends lost 1 base and 4 bases respectively, with 10 bases between them. CDR3 bases: TGTGCCTGGAGTGACAGGGCGGGCACTGAAGCTTTCTTT. This gives the protein CAWSDRAGTEAFF.

This chain uses TRBV30 with TRBJ1-5; D call uncertain. The CDR3 loop spans 15 amino acids. Germline loops: CDR1 GTSNPN, CDR2 SVGIG (reference sequence). Trimming left V 4 bases short and J 0 bases short, with 13 bases between. The CDR3 loop is CAWTPGGSSNQPQHF. The DNA of the CDR3 is TGTGCCTGGACCCCCGGAGGCAGTAGCAATCAGCCCCAGCATTTT.

The rearrangement uses TRBV7-9 and TRBJ1-2, with a tentative D call TRBD1 (6 bases). This CDR3 is 15 amino acids long. The V and J ends lost 7 bases and 6 bases respectively, with 21 bases between them. Germline CDR1 is SEHNR and CDR2 is FQNEAQ (reference sequence). CDR3 in DNA: TGTGCCAGCATCCCGTCGGGGGGCGCAGCGAATGGCTACACCTTC. Its protein product is CASIPSGGAANGYTF.

This clone was picked up a small number of times. The rearrangement links TRBV6-2 or TRBV6-3 to TRBJ1-2, with 7 nucleotides matching TRBD1. The CDR3 runs to 14 residues. V trimming: 2 bases; J trimming: 0 bases; junction bases outside the gene matches: 0. The germline V gene encodes CDR1 MNHEY and CDR2 SVGEGT. The CDR3 nucleotides are TGTGCCAGCAGTTACGGGACAGCTAACTATGGCTACACCTTC. Translating gives CASSYGTANYGYTF.

This clone has just a few counts. The rearrangement links TRBV7-8 to TRBJ1-5; tentatively, D is TRBD1 (6 bases). Trimming cost V 2 bases and J 4 bases, with 12 bases left between them. CDR1 is SGHVS, CDR2 FQNEAQ, per germline. The CDR3 extends over 15 amino acids. The CDR3 coding sequence is TGTGCCAGCAGCTTAAGCACAGGGAGTAATCAGCCCCAGCATTTT. As protein: CASSLSTGSNQPQHF.

The chain is built from TRBV19 and TRBJ1-4; 11 bases align to TRBD1. Germline values: CDR1 LNHDA, CDR2 SQIVND (reference sequence). The CDR3 is 16 amino acids. Unmatched junction bases numbered 9, after V lost 7 bases and J lost 5 bases. CDR3 amino acids: CASTPHGTGGNEKLFF. In DNA, the CDR3 is TGTGCCAGTACCCCCCACGGGACAGGGGGGAATGAAAAACTGTTTTTT.

The rearrangement links TRBV19 to TRBJ2-7; D unclear. The CDR3 consists of 13 residues. V lost 3 bases and J 3 bases, leaving 9 bases between the germline ends. The germline V gene has CDR1 LNHDA and CDR2 SQIVND (reference sequence). The CDR3 DNA reads TGTGCCAGTAGTATTCGTCCGGACTACGAGCAGTACTTC. This codes for CASSIRPDYEQYF. Together with reference TRBV19 and TRBJ2-7, the CDR3 gives the full variable domain: DGGITQSPKYLFRKEGQNVTLSCEQNLNHDAMYWYRQDPGQGLRLIYYSQIVNDFQKGDIAEGYSVSREKKESFPLTVTSAQKNPTAFYLCASSIRPDYEQYFGPGTRLTVT.

The rearrangement joins TRBV2 to TRBJ1-2; D possibly corresponds to TRBD1 (5 bases). Germline V lookup: CDR1 SNHLY, CDR2 FYNNEI. The CDR3 has 14 residues. V gave up 8 bases and J gave up 7 bases, with 20 bases separating them. The CDR3 nucleotides read TGTGCCAGCCAGACAGCGGGTACGTCGTTTGGCTACACCTTC. Residues: CASQTAGTSFGYTF.

The chain has TRBV7-9 and TRBJ2-2; 9 nucleotides align to TRBD1. V shed 3 bases, J shed 5 bases, and the junction held 4 bases outside the gene matches. The germline V gene has CDR1 SEHNR and CDR2 FQNEAQ (reference sequence). The CDR3 runs to 15 residues. DNA for the CDR3: TGTGCCAGCAGCTTTAGCGACAGGGGGACCGGGGAGCTGTTTTTT. Its translation: CASSFSDRGTGELFF.

V and J are TRBV2 and TRBJ2-3; TRBD1 agrees at 10 bases. Looked up from germline, CDR1 is SNHLY and CDR2 is FYNNEI. With 8 bases clipped from V and 5 bases from J, the junction kept 7 bases outside the gene matches. The CDR3 sequence is 14 residues long. The chain's CDR3 is CASGGQGMEDTQYF. In nucleotides, the CDR3 is TGTGCCAGCGGGGGACAGGGGATGGAAGATACGCAGTATTTT.

The chain joins TRBV3-1 (or the pseudogene TRBV3-2) to TRBJ2-2, with D perhaps matching TRBD1 (5 bases). With 1 base removed from V and 7 bases from J, the gap between germline ends came to 13 bases. The germline V gene encodes CDR1 LGHDT and CDR2 YNNKEL (reference sequence). The CDR3 spans 15 residues. In nucleotides, the CDR3 is TGTGCCAGCAGCCAAGGGGGCGGAGTGCGCGGGGAGCTGTTTTTT. Translation: CASSQGGGVRGELFF.

The genes are TRBV5-1 and TRBJ2-3; D is undetermined. The V gene's germline CDR1 is SGHRS and CDR2 YFSETQ. The CDR3 length is 14 residues. The ends were cut back, 2 bases at V and 2 bases at J, with 9 bases in the middle. The CDR3 DNA sequence: TGCGCCAGCAGCTTTGAACAGCTCACAGATACGCAGTATTTT. It encodes CASSFEQLTDTQYF.

The chain couples TRBV27 to TRBJ2-7; no reliable D call. The germline V gene has CDR1 MNHEY and CDR2 SMNVEV (reference sequence). This CDR3 region has 15 residues. The V and J ends lost 0 bases and 2 bases respectively, with 11 bases between them. The CDR3: CASSLSGHGPYEQYF. CDR3 DNA sequence: TGTGCCAGCAGTTTATCGGGTCACGGACCCTACGAGCAGTACTTC.

V is TRBV12-3 or TRBV12-4 and J is TRBJ2-7; D possibly corresponds to TRBD2 (5 bases). Trimming removed 7 bases at V and 6 bases at J, with 16 bases between. This CDR3 spans 13 amino acids. The CDR3 sequence is CASTFEGSTEQYF. In DNA form, the CDR3 reads TGTGCCAGCACCTTTGAGGGAAGCACCGAGCAGTACTTC.

This chain uses TRBV6-5 with TRBJ1-3; tentatively, D is TRBD1 (6 bases). Trimming cost V 0 bases and J 1 base, with 7 bases left between them. The CDR3 runs to 15 residues. The V gene's germline CDR1 is MNHEY and CDR2 SVGAGI. CDR3 sequence: CASSYSRGSGNTIYF. DNA for the CDR3: TGTGCCAGCAGTTACTCGAGGGGGTCTGGAAACACCATATATTTT.

The gene calls are TRBV4-1 and TRBJ1-4; unclear D gene. This CDR3 has 12 amino acids. Germline V lookup: CDR1 MGHRA, CDR2 YSYEKL. The V gene lost 10 bases and the J gene lost 8 bases, with 14 bases spanning the gap. The CDR3 spells CATRGVQEKLFF. The CDR3 DNA reads TGCGCCACCCGGGGTGTCCAGGAAAAACTGTTTTTT.

The CDR3, as DNA: TGTGCCAGCAGCCCCGGACTAGCGGAGACCCAGTACTTC. This codes for CASSPGLAETQYF. The chain has TRBV11-1 and TRBJ2-5, with 9 bases lining up with TRBD2. Germline CDR1 and CDR2: SGHAT and FQDESV (reference sequence). The CDR3 runs 13 residues. V lost 5 bases to trimming and J lost 5 bases; unmatched junction nucleotides: 3.

The chain is built from TRBV18 and TRBJ1-1, with TRBD1 matching over 7 bases. Looked up from germline, CDR1 is KGHSH and CDR2 is LQKENI. Trimming at V came to 3 bases and at J to 6 bases, leaving 7 bases not matched to a gene. The length of the CDR3 is 14 residues. CDR3 protein: CASSPSGTVPEAFF. The CDR3 DNA follows: TGTGCCAGCTCACCCTCAGGGACAGTCCCTGAAGCTTTCTTT. Drawing the rest from reference TRBV18 and TRBJ1-1, the complete variable domain is NAGVMQNPRHLVRRRGQEARLRCSPMKGHSHVYWYRQLPEEGLKFMVYLQKENIIDESGMPKERFSAEFPKEGPSILRIQQVVRGDSAAYFCASSPSGTVPEAFFGQGTRLTVV.

V usage is TRBV3-1 (or the pseudogene TRBV3-2) and J usage is TRBJ1-5; no reliable D call. Germline V gene sequence: CDR1 LGHDT, CDR2 YNNKEL (reference sequence). The CDR3 has 15 residues. Written as DNA, the CDR3 is TGTGCTATCCAGGAAAACCGGCGTAGCAATCAGCCCCAGCATTTT. It encodes CAIQENRRSNQPQHF.

The J gene is TRBJ2-1, the V gene TRBV30, with D hard to call. Looked up from germline, CDR1 is GTSNPN and CDR2 is SVGIG (reference sequence). Trimming pared 5 bases from V and 7 bases from J, leaving 9 bases between. This CDR3 has 11 amino acids. DNA of the CDR3: TGTGCCTGGGCCAATAGGAATGAGCAGTTCTTC. Translating it yields CAWANRNEQFF.